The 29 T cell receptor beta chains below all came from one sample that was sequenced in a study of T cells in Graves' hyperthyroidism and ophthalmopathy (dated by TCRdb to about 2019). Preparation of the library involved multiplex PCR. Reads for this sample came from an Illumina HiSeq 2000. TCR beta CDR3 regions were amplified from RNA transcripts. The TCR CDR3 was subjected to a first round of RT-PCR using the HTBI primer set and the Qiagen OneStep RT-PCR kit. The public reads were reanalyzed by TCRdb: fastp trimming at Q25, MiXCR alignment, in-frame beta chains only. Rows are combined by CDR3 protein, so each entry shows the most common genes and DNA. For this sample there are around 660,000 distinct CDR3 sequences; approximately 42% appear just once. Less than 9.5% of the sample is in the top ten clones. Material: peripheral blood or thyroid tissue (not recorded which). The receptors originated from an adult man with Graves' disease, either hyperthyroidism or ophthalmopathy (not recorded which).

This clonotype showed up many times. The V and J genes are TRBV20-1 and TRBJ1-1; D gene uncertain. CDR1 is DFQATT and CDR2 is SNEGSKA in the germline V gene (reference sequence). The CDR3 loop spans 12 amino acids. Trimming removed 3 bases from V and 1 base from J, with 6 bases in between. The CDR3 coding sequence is TGCAGTGCTAGCGGGCCGAACACTGAAGCTTTCTTT. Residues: CSASGPNTEAFF.

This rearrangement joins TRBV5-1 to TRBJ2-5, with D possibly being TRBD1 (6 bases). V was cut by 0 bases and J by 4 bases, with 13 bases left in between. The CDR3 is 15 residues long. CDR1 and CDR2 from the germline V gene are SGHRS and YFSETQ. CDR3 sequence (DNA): TGCGCCAGCAGCTTGGCCCCCCAGGGGCGAGAGACCCAGTACTTC. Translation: CASSLAPQGRETQYF.

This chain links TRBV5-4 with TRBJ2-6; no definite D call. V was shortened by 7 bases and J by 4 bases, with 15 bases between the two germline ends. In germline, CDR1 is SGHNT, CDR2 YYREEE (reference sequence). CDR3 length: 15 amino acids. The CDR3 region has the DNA TGTGCCAGCGGTGAACCTATGGCCGGGGCCAACGTCCTGACTTTC. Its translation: CASGEPMAGANVLTF.

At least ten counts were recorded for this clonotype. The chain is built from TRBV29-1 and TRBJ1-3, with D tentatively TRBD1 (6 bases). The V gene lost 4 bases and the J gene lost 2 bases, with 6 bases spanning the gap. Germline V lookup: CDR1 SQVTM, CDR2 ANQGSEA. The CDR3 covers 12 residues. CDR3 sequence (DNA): TGCAGCGTTGGACAGGCTGGAAACACCATATATTTT. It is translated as CSVGQAGNTIYF. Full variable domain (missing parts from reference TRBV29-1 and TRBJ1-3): SAVISQKPSRDICQRGTSLTIQCQVDSQVTMMFWYRQQPGQSLTLIATANQGSEATYESGFVIDKFPISRPNLTFSTLTVSNMSPEDSSIYLCSVGQAGNTIYFGEGSWLTVV.

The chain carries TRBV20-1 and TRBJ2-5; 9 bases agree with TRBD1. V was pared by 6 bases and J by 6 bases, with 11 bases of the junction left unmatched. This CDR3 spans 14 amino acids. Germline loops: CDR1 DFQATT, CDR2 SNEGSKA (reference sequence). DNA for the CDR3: TGCAGTGCAACCAAACAGGGGGCTGTGAAGACCCAGTACTTC. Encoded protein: CSATKQGAVKTQYF.

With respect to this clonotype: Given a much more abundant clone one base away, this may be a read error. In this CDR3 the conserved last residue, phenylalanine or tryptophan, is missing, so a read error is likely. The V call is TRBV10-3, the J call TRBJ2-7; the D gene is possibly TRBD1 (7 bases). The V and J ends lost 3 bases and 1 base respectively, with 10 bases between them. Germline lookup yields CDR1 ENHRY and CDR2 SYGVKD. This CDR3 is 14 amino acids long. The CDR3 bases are TGTGCCATCAGTGACAGGGGGGAGTCCTACGAGCAGTACCTC. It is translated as CAISDRGESYEQYL.

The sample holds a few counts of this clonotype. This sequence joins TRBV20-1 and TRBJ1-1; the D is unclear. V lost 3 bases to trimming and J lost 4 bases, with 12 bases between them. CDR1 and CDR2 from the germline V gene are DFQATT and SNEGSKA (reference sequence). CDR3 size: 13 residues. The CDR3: CSASGDLGTEAFF. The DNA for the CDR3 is TGCAGTGCTAGTGGTGATCTTGGCACTGAAGCTTTCTTT.

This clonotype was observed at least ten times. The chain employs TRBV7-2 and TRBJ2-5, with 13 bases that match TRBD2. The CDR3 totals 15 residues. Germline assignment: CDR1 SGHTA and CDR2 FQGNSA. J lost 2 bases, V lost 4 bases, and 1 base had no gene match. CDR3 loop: CASSSGLAGQETQYF. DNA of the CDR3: TGTGCCAGCAGCTCGGGACTAGCGGGACAAGAGACCCAGTACTTC.

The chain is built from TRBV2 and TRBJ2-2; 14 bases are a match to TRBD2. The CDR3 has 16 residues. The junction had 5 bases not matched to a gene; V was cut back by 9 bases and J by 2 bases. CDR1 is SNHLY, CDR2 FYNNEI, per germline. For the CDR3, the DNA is TGTGCCAGAGGACTAGCGGGGGGCCGAAACACCGGGGAGCTGTTTTTT. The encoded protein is CARGLAGGRNTGELFF.

The CDR3 loop reads CASSLGLRADTGELFF. The CDR3 DNA sequence: TGTGCCAGCAGCTTGGGACTCCGGGCGGACACCGGGGAGCTGTTTTTT. The V gene is TRBV11-1, the J gene TRBJ2-2, with TRBD2 as a possible D gene (6 bases). Germline CDR1 is SGHAT and CDR2 is FQDESV (reference sequence). The CDR3 spans 16 residues. The V end lost 3 bases, the J end lost 3 bases, and 14 bases lay between the germline ends.

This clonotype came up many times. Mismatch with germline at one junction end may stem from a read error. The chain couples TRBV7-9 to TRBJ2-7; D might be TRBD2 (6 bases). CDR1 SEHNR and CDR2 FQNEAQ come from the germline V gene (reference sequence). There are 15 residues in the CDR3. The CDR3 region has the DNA TGCGCCAGCAGCTTGGCGGGACCATCGACGAACGAGCAGTACTTC. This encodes CASSLAGPSTNEQYF.

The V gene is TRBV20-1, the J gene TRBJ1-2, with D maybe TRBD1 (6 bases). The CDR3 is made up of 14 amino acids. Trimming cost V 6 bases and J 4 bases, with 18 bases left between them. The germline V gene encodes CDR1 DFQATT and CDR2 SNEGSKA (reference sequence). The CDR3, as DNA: TGCAGTGCCCCGCGGGCAGGGGAAGGCTATGGCTACACCTTC. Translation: CSAPRAGEGYGYTF.

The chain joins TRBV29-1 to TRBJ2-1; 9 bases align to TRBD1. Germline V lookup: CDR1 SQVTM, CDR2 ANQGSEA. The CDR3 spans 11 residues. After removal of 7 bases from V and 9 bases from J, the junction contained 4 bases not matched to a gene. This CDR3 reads CSATGGFEQFF. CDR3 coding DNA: TGCAGCGCAACAGGGGGCTTTGAGCAGTTCTTC.

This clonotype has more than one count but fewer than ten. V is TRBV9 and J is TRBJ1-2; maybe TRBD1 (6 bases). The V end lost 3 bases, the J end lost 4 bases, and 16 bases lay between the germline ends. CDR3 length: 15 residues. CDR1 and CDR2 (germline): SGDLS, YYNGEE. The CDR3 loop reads CASSEQMTGLYGYTF. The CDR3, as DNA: TGTGCCAGCAGCGAGCAAATGACAGGCCTCTATGGCTACACCTTC.

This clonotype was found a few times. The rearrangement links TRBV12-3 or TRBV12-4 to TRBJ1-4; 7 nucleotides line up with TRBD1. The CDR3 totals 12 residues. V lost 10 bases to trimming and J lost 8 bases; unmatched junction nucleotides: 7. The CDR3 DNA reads TGTGCCATCCGACAGGGAGGCGAAAAACTGTTTTTT. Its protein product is CAIRQGGEKLFF.

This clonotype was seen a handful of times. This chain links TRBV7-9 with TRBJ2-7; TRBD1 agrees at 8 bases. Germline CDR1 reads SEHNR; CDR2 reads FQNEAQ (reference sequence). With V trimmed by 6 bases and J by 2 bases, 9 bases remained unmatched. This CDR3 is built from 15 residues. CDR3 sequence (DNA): TGTGCCAGCAGACCCAACAGGGGGTTCCCCTACGAGCAGTACTTC. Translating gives CASRPNRGFPYEQYF.

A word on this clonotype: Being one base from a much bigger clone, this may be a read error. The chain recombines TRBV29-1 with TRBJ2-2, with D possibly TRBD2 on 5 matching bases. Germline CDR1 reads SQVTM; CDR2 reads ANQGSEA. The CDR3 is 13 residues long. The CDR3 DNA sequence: TGCAGCGTTGGACAACCGAACACCGGGGAGCCGTTTTTT. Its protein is CSVGQPNTGEPFF.

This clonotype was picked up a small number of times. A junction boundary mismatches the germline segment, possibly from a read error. CDR3 region: CASSSWGTAEYGYTF. As DNA, the CDR3 is TGTGCCAGCAGTTCGTGGGGGACAGCTGAATATGGCTACACCTTC. The chain is built from TRBV10-3 and TRBJ1-2, with 7 bases identical to TRBD1. Germline lookup yields CDR1 ENHRY and CDR2 SYGVKD. The CDR3 is made up of 15 amino acids.

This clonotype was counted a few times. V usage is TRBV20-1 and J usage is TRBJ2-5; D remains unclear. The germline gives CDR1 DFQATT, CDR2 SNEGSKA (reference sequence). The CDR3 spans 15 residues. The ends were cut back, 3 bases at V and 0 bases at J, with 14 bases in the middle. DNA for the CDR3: TGCAGTGCTAGGGACCCCGACCTCTACCAAGAGACCCAGTACTTC. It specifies CSARDPDLYQETQYF.

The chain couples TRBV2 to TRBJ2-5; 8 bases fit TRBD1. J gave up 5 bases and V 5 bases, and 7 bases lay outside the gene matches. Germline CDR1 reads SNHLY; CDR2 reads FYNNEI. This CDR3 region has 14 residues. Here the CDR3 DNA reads TGTGCCAGCAGTTCAAGTCAGGGGGCGGAGACCCAGTACTTC. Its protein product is CASSSSQGAETQYF. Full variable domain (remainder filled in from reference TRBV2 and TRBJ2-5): EPEVTQTPSHQVTQMGQEVILRCVPISNHLYFYWYRQILGQKVEFLVSFYNNEISEKSEIFDDQFSVERPDGSNFTLKIRSTKLEDSAMYFCASSSSQGAETQYFGPGTRLLVL.

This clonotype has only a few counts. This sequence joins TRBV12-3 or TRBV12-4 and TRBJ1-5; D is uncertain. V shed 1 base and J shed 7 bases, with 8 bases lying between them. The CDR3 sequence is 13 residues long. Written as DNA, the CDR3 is TGTGCCAGCAGTTTAGGGGTTACACAGCCCCAGCATTTT. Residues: CASSLGVTQPQHF.

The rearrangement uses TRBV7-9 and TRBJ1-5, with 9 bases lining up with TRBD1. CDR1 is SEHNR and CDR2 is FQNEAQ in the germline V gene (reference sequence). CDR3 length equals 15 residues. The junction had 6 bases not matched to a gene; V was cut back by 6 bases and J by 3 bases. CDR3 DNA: TGTGCCAGCAGTAAACAGGGGGCCAACAATCAGCCCCAGCATTTT. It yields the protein CASSKQGANNQPQHF.

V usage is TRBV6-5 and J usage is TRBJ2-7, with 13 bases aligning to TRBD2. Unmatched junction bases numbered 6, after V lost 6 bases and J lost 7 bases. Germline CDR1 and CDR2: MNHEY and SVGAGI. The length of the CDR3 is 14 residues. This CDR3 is CASRAGTSGTEQYF. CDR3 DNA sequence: TGTGCCAGCAGGGCCGGGACTAGCGGGACAGAGCAGTACTTC.

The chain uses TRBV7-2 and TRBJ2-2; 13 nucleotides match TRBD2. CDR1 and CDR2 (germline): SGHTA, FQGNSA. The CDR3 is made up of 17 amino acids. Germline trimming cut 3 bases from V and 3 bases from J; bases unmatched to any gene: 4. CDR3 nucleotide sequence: TGTGCCAGCAGCTTCGGGACTAGCGGGAAGTACACCGGGGAGCTGTTTTTT. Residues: CASSFGTSGKYTGELFF. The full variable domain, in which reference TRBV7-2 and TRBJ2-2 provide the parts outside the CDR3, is GAGVSQSPSNKVTEKGKDVELRCDPISGHTALYWYRQSLGQGLEFLIYFQGNSAPDKSGLPSDRFSAERTGGSVSTLTIQRTQQEDSAVYLCASSFGTSGKYTGELFFGEGSRLTVL.

CDR3 nucleotides: TGTGCCAGCAGTTTTATCGGGACAGGGTTCGAAAAACTGTTTTTT. This encodes CASSFIGTGFEKLFF. The chain joins TRBV27 to TRBJ1-4; 9 nucleotides agree with TRBD1. The J segment lost 8 bases and the V segment lost 3 bases, leaving 7 bases of the junction unmatched. The CDR3 consists of 15 residues. Germline CDR1 reads MNHEY; CDR2 reads SMNVEV (reference sequence).

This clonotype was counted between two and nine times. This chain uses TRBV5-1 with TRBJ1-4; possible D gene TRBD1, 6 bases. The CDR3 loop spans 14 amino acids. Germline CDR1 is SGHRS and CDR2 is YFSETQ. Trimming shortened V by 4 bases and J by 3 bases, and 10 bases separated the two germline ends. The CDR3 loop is CASSEGQPNEKLFF. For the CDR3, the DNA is TGCGCCAGCAGCGAAGGACAGCCTAATGAAAAACTGTTTTTT.

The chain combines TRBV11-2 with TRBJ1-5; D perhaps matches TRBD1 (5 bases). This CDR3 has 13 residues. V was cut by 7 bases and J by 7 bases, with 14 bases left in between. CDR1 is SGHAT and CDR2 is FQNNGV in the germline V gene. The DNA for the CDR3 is TGTGCCAGCACTTACCAGGGTGGGCAGCCCCAGCATTTT. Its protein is CASTYQGGQPQHF.

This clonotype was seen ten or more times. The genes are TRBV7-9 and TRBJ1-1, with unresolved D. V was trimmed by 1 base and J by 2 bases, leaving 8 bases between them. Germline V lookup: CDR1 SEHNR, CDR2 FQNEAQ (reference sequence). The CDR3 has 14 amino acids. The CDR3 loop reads CASSLVGENTEAFF. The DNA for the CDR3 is TGTGCCAGCAGCTTAGTTGGGGAAAACACTGAAGCTTTCTTT.

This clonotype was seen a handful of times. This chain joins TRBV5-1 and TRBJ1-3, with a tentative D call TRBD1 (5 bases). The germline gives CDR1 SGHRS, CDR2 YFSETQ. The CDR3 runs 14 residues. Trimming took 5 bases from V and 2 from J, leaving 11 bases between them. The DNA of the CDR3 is TGCGCCAGCAGACTGGGGACGACTGGAAACACCATATATTTT. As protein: CASRLGTTGNTIYF.